Here is one T cell receptor (beta chain) with its context. What it recognizes is unknown. One end of the junction does not line up with germline, which may come from a read error. The CDR3 runs to 13 residues. The germline CDR1 and CDR2 sequences are SGHTA and FQGNSA. Individuals who donated were healthy Caucasians from Russia aged roughly 6 to 95. Isolation yielded PBMCs, at least 6 million per sample, in every case. The authors ran a second PCR of about 7 to 11 cycles using a sample-barcoded 5' primer and a J-beta primer mix. Every sample returned 3 million or more CDR3-containing paired-end reads. TCRdb processed the 5' RACE reads anew with MiXCR; each CDR3 protein has one entry. The sample includes 1.5 million to 2 million distinct CDR3 sequences, about 50% of them seen just once. The data belong to a study of blood T cells in healthy people across ages. Study results and caveats: Compared with aged donors, long-lived donors showed fewer expanded clones, suggesting selection.

This receptor was taken from a woman aged 40 to 50 in good health. Source material: blood. The genes are TRBV7-2 and TRBJ1-1, with D tentatively TRBD1 (5 bases). CDR3 DNA sequence: TGTGCCAGCAGCATGGGGCCAAACACTGAAACTTTCTTT. Translated, it gives CASSMGPNTETFF.